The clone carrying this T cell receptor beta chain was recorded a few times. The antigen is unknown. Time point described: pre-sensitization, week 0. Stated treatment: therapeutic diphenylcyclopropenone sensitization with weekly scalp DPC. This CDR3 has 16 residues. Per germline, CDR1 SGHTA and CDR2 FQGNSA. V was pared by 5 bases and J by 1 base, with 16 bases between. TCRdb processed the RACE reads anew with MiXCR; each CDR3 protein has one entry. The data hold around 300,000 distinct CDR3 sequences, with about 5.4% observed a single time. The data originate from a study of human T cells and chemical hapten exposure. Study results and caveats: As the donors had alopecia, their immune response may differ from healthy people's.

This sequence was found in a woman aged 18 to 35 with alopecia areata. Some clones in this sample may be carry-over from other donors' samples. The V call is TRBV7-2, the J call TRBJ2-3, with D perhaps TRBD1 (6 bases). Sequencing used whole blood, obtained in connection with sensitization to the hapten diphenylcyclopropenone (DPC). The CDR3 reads CASSARQVQGTDTQYF. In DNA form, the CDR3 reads TGTGCCAGCAGCGCGAGACAGGTCCAGGGCACAGATACGCAGTATTTT.